This passage covers 26 T cell receptor beta chains from one sample sequenced in a study of blood T cell repertoires in COVID-19. The assay was immunoSEQ multiplex PCR, and TCRdb's table has in-frame clones only and misses some. The sample holds under 200,000 clones, under 95% seen once. The specimen was peripheral blood. Receptor source: a man between 18 and 29 years old with COVID-19, enrolled during active disease.

The chain links TRBV24-1 to TRBJ2-1; 10 positions agree with TRBD1. With 4 bases clipped from V and 2 bases from J, the junction kept 4 bases outside the gene matches. The germline gives CDR1 KGHDR, CDR2 SFDVKD. The CDR3 totals 16 residues. The CDR3 DNA is TGTGCCACCAGTGACCCCGGGACAGGGGCCTACAATGAGCAGTTCTTC. Its protein is CATSDPGTGAYNEQFF.

The rearrangement links TRBV7-9 to TRBJ2-7, with 10 bases aligning to TRBD2. Losses at the gene ends were 3 bases for V and 6 bases for J; bases not matched to a gene: 11. Germline V gives CDR1 SEHNR, CDR2 FQNEAQ (reference sequence). The CDR3 length is 16 residues. The CDR3 loop reads CASSFRQGTSASEQYF. CDR3 sequence (DNA): TGTGCCAGCAGCTTCCGACAGGGGACTAGCGCCTCCGAGCAGTACTTC.

DNA of the CDR3: TGTGCCAGCAGTCCTCGGGGGCGGGAGTGGAATGAGCAGTTCTTC. Translated: CASSPRGREWNEQFF. The V and J genes are TRBV28 and TRBJ2-1; D is possibly TRBD2 (7 bases). V was clipped by 5 bases and J by 7 bases, with 18 bases between them. CDR3 length: 15 amino acids. From germline, CDR1 is MDHEN and CDR2 SYDVKM.

About this clone: Other DNA sequences in this sample translate to the same CDR3. The genes are TRBV25-1 and TRBJ2-7; 10 bases match TRBD2. Trimming removed 2 bases from V and 4 bases from J; junction bases left unmatched: 5. The V gene's germline CDR1 is MGHDK and CDR2 SYGVNS. The CDR3 totals 15 residues. The CDR3 bases are TGTGCCAGCAGTGAAGTCAGCGGGAGGGCGTACGAGCAGTACTTC. Protein product: CASSEVSGRAYEQYF.

There are a few counts of this clone. The J gene is TRBJ2-2, the V gene TRBV6-4, with D hard to call. Germline V gives CDR1 MRHNA, CDR2 SNTAGT. The CDR3 consists of 13 residues. Trimming pared 4 bases from V and 8 bases from J, leaving 11 bases between. CDR3 region: CASSGLPGGELFF. CDR3 sequence (DNA): TGTGCCAGCAGTGGACTGCCTGGAGGGGAGCTGTTTTTT.

The chain couples TRBV10-1 to TRBJ2-7; 9 positions match TRBD2. Germline CDR1 is WNHNN and CDR2 is SYGVQD (reference sequence). The CDR3 has 14 amino acids. The V segment lost 3 bases and the J segment 5 bases; nucleotides outside the gene matches: 5. CDR3 bases: TGCGCCAGCAGTGATCGAGCGGGGGGCGACGAGCAGTACTTC. Protein product: CASSDRAGGDEQYF.

The rearrangement uses TRBV5-1 and TRBJ2-3, with D possibly matching TRBD1 (6 bases). The CDR3 is made up of 14 amino acids. Trimming removed 4 bases at V and 4 bases at J, with 13 bases between. The V gene's germline CDR1 is SGHRS and CDR2 YFSETQ. CDR3 DNA: TGCGCCAGCAGCCGGGCCACAGGGTCAGATACGCAGTATTTT. This sequence encodes CASSRATGSDTQYF.

In its sample, this clone was seen once. This chain links TRBV18 with TRBJ2-7; D perhaps matches TRBD2 (6 bases). The ends were cut back, 2 bases at V and 3 bases at J, with 17 bases in the middle. The CDR3 totals 16 residues. In germline, CDR1 is KGHSH, CDR2 LQKENI. For the CDR3, the DNA is TGTGCCAGCTCACCAGCGCCGCTCTTGGGGGGCTACGAGCAGTACTTC. Translation gives CASSPAPLLGGYEQYF.

The chain is built from TRBV28 and TRBJ1-2; D is ambiguous. The CDR3 runs 15 residues. Looked up from germline, CDR1 is MDHEN and CDR2 is SYDVKM. The V gene lost 2 bases and the J gene lost 3 bases, with 13 bases spanning the gap. The CDR3 DNA follows: TGTGCCAGCAGTTTACCGGGGTCCGACTACTATGGCTACACCTTC. Translation gives CASSLPGSDYYGYTF.

The chain combines TRBV25-1 with TRBJ2-5, with a tentative D call TRBD2 (6 bases). V shed 7 bases and J shed 5 bases, with 14 bases lying between them. The germline CDR1 and CDR2 sequences are MGHDK and SYGVNS. The CDR3 sequence is 13 residues long. The CDR3 is CASKGSGVETQYF. The CDR3 DNA follows: TGTGCCAGCAAGGGATCGGGAGTGGAGACCCAGTACTTC.

This chain links TRBV7-8 with TRBJ2-5; possible D gene TRBD2, 7 bases. Germline V gene sequence: CDR1 SGHVS, CDR2 FQNEAQ. The CDR3 sequence is 17 residues long. V was shortened by 5 bases and J by 3 bases, with 22 bases between the two germline ends. CDR3 protein: CASSLTSGGFPEETQYF. DNA of the CDR3: TGTGCCAGCAGCCTAACGTCGGGGGGCTTCCCGGAAGAGACCCAGTACTTC.

The chain combines TRBV6-1 with TRBJ1-2; possible D gene TRBD1, 6 bases. Trimming stripped 2 bases from V and 6 bases from J, with 13 bases between. The CDR3 consists of 14 residues. From germline, CDR1 is MNHNS and CDR2 SASEGT. CDR3 coding DNA: TGTGCCAGCAGTGAAATTCACAGGGTAGATGGCTACACCTTC. It yields the protein CASSEIHRVDGYTF.

The genes are TRBV24-1 and TRBJ1-5; 8 bases match TRBD1. Germline loops: CDR1 KGHDR, CDR2 SFDVKD. V lost 1 base, J lost 0 bases, and 10 bases stayed unmatched. The CDR3 is 19 amino acids. The CDR3, as DNA: TGTGCCACCAGTGATTTAATAGGCCAGGGGGCCCTTAGCAATCAGCCCCAGCATTTT. Amino acid sequence: CATSDLIGQGALSNQPQHF.

This clone was seen once. This rearrangement joins TRBV9 to TRBJ2-1; 7 bases are a match to TRBD2. After removal of 3 bases from V and 0 bases from J, the junction contained 6 bases not matched to a gene. Germline-derived CDR1 and CDR2 are SGDLS and YYNGEE. The CDR3 loop spans 16 amino acids. CDR3 in DNA: TGTGCCAGCAGCGCTATCGGGAGGCGCTCCTACAATGAGCAGTTCTTC. This encodes CASSAIGRRSYNEQFF.

The V gene is TRBV9, the J gene TRBJ2-2, with 9 positions matching TRBD2. Germline CDR1 is SGDLS and CDR2 is YYNGEE. Trimming removed 0 bases from V and 5 bases from J; junction bases left unmatched: 5. There are 16 residues in the CDR3. The CDR3 DNA sequence: TGTGCCAGCAGCGTAGGCGGGAGGGGGTATACCGGGGAGCTGTTTTTT. It translates to CASSVGGRGYTGELFF.

The genes are TRBV27 and TRBJ2-1; 15 bases are shared with TRBD2. Looked up from germline, CDR1 is MNHEY and CDR2 is SMNVEV (reference sequence). There are 17 residues in the CDR3. V lost 7 bases to trimming and J lost 0 bases; unmatched junction nucleotides: 4. The CDR3 loop reads CASIGLAGGSSYNEQFF. DNA of the CDR3: TGTGCCAGCATTGGACTAGCGGGAGGGAGCTCCTACAATGAGCAGTTCTTC.

The chain combines TRBV19 with TRBJ2-1, with D possibly matching TRBD2 (6 bases). The V gene's germline CDR1 is LNHDA and CDR2 SQIVND (reference sequence). CDR3 size: 13 residues. V lost 6 bases to trimming and J lost 7 bases, with 13 bases between them. Here the CDR3 DNA reads TGTGCCAGTAGCCTGGGACTTCTAAATGAGCAGTTCTTC. Protein: CASSLGLLNEQFF.

The V gene is TRBV4-3, the J gene TRBJ2-7; 8 nucleotides match TRBD1. With 2 bases clipped from V and 2 bases from J, the junction kept 14 bases outside the gene matches. The germline gives CDR1 LGHNA, CDR2 YSLEER. The CDR3 consists of 18 residues. CDR3 DNA sequence: TGCGCCAGCAGCCAATACCGTCAGACAGGGGTAGGGGCCTACGAGCAGTACTTC. Residues: CASSQYRQTGVGAYEQYF.

The genes are TRBV9 and TRBJ2-1, with D possibly matching TRBD1 (5 bases). Trimming took 1 base from V and 9 from J, leaving 11 bases between them. The CDR3 is 13 amino acids. Germline CDR1 SGDLS, CDR2 YYNGEE. The CDR3 here is CASSVHRGGEQFF. In DNA, the CDR3 is TGTGCCAGCAGCGTACATAGGGGCGGTGAGCAGTTCTTC.

The chain couples TRBV7-8 to TRBJ1-5; the D gene is possibly TRBD1 (5 bases). The germline V and J ends were trimmed by 8 bases and 1 base, with 15 bases remaining between them. The CDR3 spans 15 residues. The germline V gene has CDR1 SGHVS and CDR2 FQNEAQ. The CDR3 DNA sequence: TGTGCCAGCGCGGGGGGGTCGCCGAGCAATCAGCCCCAGCATTTT. Translating it yields CASAGGSPSNQPQHF.

In DNA form, the CDR3 reads TGCGCCAGCAGCCGAAGGGACTTTTCAGATACGCAGTATTTT. Protein sequence: CASSRRDFSDTQYF. The rearrangement joins TRBV4-1 to TRBJ2-3, with a tentative D call TRBD2 (6 bases). CDR3 length: 14 residues. Germline-derived CDR1 and CDR2 are MGHRA and YSYEKL. The V end lost 4 bases, the J end lost 4 bases, and 12 bases lay between the germline ends.

V gene TRBV29-1 combines with J gene TRBJ1-2; no reliable D call. V lost 3 bases and J lost 4, with 12 bases in between. CDR1 and CDR2 (germline): SQVTM, ANQGSEA. CDR3 size: 13 residues. DNA for the CDR3: TGCAGCGTTGATTCCGTTGTCCGCTATGGCTACACCTTC. Encoded protein: CSVDSVVRYGYTF.

V is TRBV30 and J is TRBJ1-2; 7 nucleotides line up with TRBD1. V lost 2 bases and J lost 4; bases outside the gene matches: 4. Germline V gives CDR1 GTSNPN, CDR2 SVGIG (reference sequence). CDR3 length equals 13 residues. The CDR3, as DNA: TGTGCCTGGAGTAGGGGGCTCAGCTATGGCTACACCTTC. It specifies CAWSRGLSYGYTF.

Details on this clone: The junction departs from germline at one end; a sequencing error may be responsible. The rearrangement uses TRBV2 and TRBJ2-3; the match to TRBD1 covers 7 bases. The CDR3 has 15 amino acids. The germline gives CDR1 SNHLY, CDR2 FYNNEI. CDR3 loop: CASREDRAVTDTQYF. CDR3 sequence (DNA): TGTGCCAGCAGAGAAGACAGGGCTGTCACAGATACGCAGTATTTT.

This chain joins TRBV6-5 and TRBJ2-1; 7 bases are shared with TRBD2. Germline loops: CDR1 MNHEY, CDR2 SVGAGI. V gave up 5 bases and J gave up 2 bases; unmatched junction bases: 3. The CDR3 consists of 14 residues. CDR3 region: CASSSGTTYNEQFF. The CDR3 region has the DNA TGTGCCAGCAGTAGCGGGACTACCTACAATGAGCAGTTCTTC.

The chain links TRBV15 to TRBJ2-3; 7 bases are shared with TRBD2. This CDR3 is built from 13 residues. Trimming removed 9 bases from V and 3 bases from J; junction bases left unmatched: 6. The V gene's germline CDR1 is LNHNV and CDR2 YYDKDF (reference sequence). The DNA of the CDR3 is TGTGCCACTACAGCGGGAAGGACAGATACGCAGTATTTT. Protein: CATTAGRTDTQYF.